The 30 T cell receptor beta chains reported below all come from one sample, sequenced in a study of control samples from healthy donors and cancer patients. TCRdb keeps only in-frame clones here, not all; method: immunoSEQ multiplex PCR. The sample has about 140,000 clones; 92% are singletons. Sample: blood. All receptors come from a man younger than 45 in good health.

The rearrangement uses TRBV29-1 and TRBJ2-1; perhaps TRBD1 as D (6 bases). Trimming removed 6 bases at V and 9 bases at J, with 18 bases between. The CDR3 runs to 13 residues. Germline V lookup: CDR1 SQVTM, CDR2 ANQGSEA. CDR3 amino acids: CSVSRGGSAEQFF. For the CDR3, the DNA is TGCAGCGTCTCCCGAGGGGGATCGGCTGAGCAGTTCTTC.

The chain combines TRBV6-2 or TRBV6-3 with TRBJ1-4; D may be TRBD1 (6 bases). Germline V gene lookup returns CDR1 MNHEY and CDR2 SVGEGT. V was shortened by 2 bases and J by 7 bases, with 14 bases between the two germline ends. This CDR3 spans 15 amino acids. This chain's CDR3 is CASSYDPSGAEKLFF. CDR3 nucleotide sequence: TGTGCCAGCAGTTACGATCCGTCGGGGGCTGAAAAACTGTTTTTT.

The CDR3 region is CASSLGTGGRRETQYF. CDR3 bases: TGTGCCAGCAGCTTAGGGACAGGGGGCAGGAGAGAGACCCAGTACTTC. The chain combines TRBV11-2 with TRBJ2-5; TRBD1 matches 11 bases. The CDR3 is 16 residues long. The trim removed 1 base at V and 4 bases at J, leaving 5 bases unmatched. Germline assignment: CDR1 SGHAT and CDR2 FQNNGV.

The chain's CDR3 is CASSMGWELFF. DNA of the CDR3: TGTGCCAGTAGTATGGGTTGGGAACTGTTTTTT. The V call is TRBV19, the J call TRBJ1-4; D is undetermined. Trimming took 3 bases from V and 12 from J, leaving 8 bases between them. Germline-derived CDR1 and CDR2 are LNHDA and SQIVND (reference sequence). CDR3 size: 11 residues.

This rearrangement joins TRBV28 to TRBJ1-1; unclear D gene. Trimming shortened V by 7 bases and J by 3 bases, and 12 bases separated the two germline ends. From germline, CDR1 is MDHEN and CDR2 SYDVKM. The CDR3 is made up of 13 amino acids. Here the CDR3 DNA reads TGTGCCAGCACCAAAAAAGGGTACACTGAAGCTTTCTTT. Translating it yields CASTKKGYTEAFF.

The chain is built from TRBV7-9 and TRBJ2-7, with D hard to call. V was pared by 1 base and J by 1 base, with 8 bases between. CDR1 and CDR2 (germline): SEHNR, FQNEAQ (reference sequence). CDR3 length: 14 residues. The CDR3 is CASSLGRKSYEQYF. The CDR3 DNA sequence: TGTGCCAGCAGCTTAGGGCGTAAGTCCTACGAGCAGTACTTC.

This clone occurred a few times. The CDR3 reads CASGLGTPEQYF. Here the CDR3 DNA reads TGTGCTAGTGGTTTGGGGACCCCTGAGCAGTACTTC. This rearrangement joins TRBV12-5 to TRBJ2-7; D is unresolved. Germline-derived CDR1 and CDR2 are LGHNT and FRNRAP. V lost 1 base to trimming and J lost 7 bases, with 8 bases between them. CDR3 length equals 12 residues.

The genes are TRBV15 and TRBJ2-1; D gene unclear. With 3 bases removed from V and 0 bases from J, the gap between germline ends came to 9 bases. The CDR3 is 15 amino acids. Germline V gene sequence: CDR1 LNHNV, CDR2 YYDKDF (reference sequence). The CDR3 DNA reads as TGTGCCACCAGCAGCAGCAAAAACTCCTACAATGAGCAGTTCTTC. Translation: CATSSSKNSYNEQFF. The full variable domain, its missing parts supplied by reference TRBV15 and TRBJ2-1, is DAMVIQNPRYQVTQFGKPVTLSCSQTLNHNVMYWYQQKSSQAPKLLFHYYDKDFNNEADTPDNFQSRRPNTSFCFLDIRSPGLGDTAMYLCATSSSKNSYNEQFFGPGTRLTVL.

V is TRBV29-1 and J is TRBJ2-7; 15 bases agree with TRBD2. Germline V CDR1 and CDR2: SQVTM, ANQGSEA. The CDR3 covers 13 residues. V trimming: 6 bases; J trimming: 8 bases; junction bases outside the gene matches: 5. The CDR3 reads CSVAGLAGGQQYF. In nucleotides, the CDR3 is TGCAGCGTGGCCGGACTAGCGGGAGGGCAGCAGTACTTC.

The chain uses TRBV28 and TRBJ2-7; the D is unclear. The germline CDR1 and CDR2 sequences are MDHEN and SYDVKM. This CDR3 has 10 amino acids. CDR3 amino acids: CATASYEQYF. CDR3 DNA: TGTGCGACGGCCTCCTACGAGCAGTACTTC.

The chain is built from TRBV29-1 and TRBJ1-1, with D tentatively TRBD1 (6 bases). CDR1 and CDR2 (germline): SQVTM, ANQGSEA. This CDR3 region has 10 residues. The germline V and J ends were trimmed by 4 bases and 9 bases, with 9 bases remaining between them. CDR3 in DNA: TGCAGCGTTGGGGACACCAAAGCTTTCTTT. This gives the protein CSVGDTKAFF.

The chain uses TRBV4-3 and TRBJ1-3; D is possibly TRBD1 (5 bases). The germline gives CDR1 LGHNA, CDR2 YSLEER. The germline V and J ends were trimmed by 1 base and 0 bases, with 22 bases remaining between them. CDR3 length equals 20 residues. The CDR3 nucleotides read TGCGCCAGCAGCCAAGTTAAGAGAAGTTGGGGGGTTCCCTCTGGAAACACCATATATTTT. Its protein is CASSQVKRSWGVPSGNTIYF.

DNA of the CDR3: TGTGCCAGTAGTATATCCGGACAGGGGGAGAGTTACGAGCAGTACTTC. Translating gives CASSISGQGESYEQYF. The chain carries TRBV19 and TRBJ2-7, with TRBD1 matching over 10 bases. Trimming at V came to 2 bases and at J to 4 bases, leaving 8 bases not matched to a gene. This CDR3 region has 16 residues. Germline CDR1 is LNHDA and CDR2 is SQIVND (reference sequence).

This sequence joins TRBV19 and TRBJ1-5, with a tentative D call TRBD1 (6 bases). The V end lost 3 bases, the J end lost 5 bases, and 11 bases lay between the germline ends. The CDR3 has 14 amino acids. From germline, CDR1 is LNHDA and CDR2 SQIVND (reference sequence). CDR3 sequence reads: CASSILQGYQPQHF. For the CDR3, the DNA is TGTGCCAGTAGTATCCTTCAGGGGTATCAGCCCCAGCATTTT.

The rearrangement links TRBV4-3 to TRBJ1-2; possibly TRBD1 for D (5 bases). V dropped 0 bases and J dropped 4 bases, with 12 bases sitting between them. The CDR3 has 15 amino acids. Germline-derived CDR1 and CDR2 are LGHNA and YSLEER. CDR3 loop: CASSQDADRVYGYTF. In DNA, the CDR3 is TGCGCCAGCAGCCAAGACGCTGACAGAGTCTATGGCTACACCTTC.

The genes are TRBV3-1 (or the pseudogene TRBV3-2) and TRBJ2-7; D gene uncertain. V was pared by 1 base and J by 6 bases, with 7 bases between. Germline values: CDR1 LGHDT, CDR2 YNNKEL (reference sequence). The CDR3 contains 12 residues. CDR3 residues: CASSQVPFEQYF. CDR3 bases: TGTGCCAGCAGCCAAGTACCGTTCGAGCAGTACTTC.

The rearrangement uses TRBV7-2 and TRBJ1-5, with a tentative D call TRBD1 (5 bases). The CDR3 sequence is 15 residues long. V lost 2 bases to trimming and J lost 3 bases, with 11 bases between them. Germline CDR1 SGHTA, CDR2 FQGNSA. The CDR3 DNA sequence: TGTGCCAGCAGCTTAATCGGGGCCGTCAATCAGCCCCAGCATTTT. This encodes CASSLIGAVNQPQHF.

The chain couples TRBV9 to TRBJ2-2; 9 bases line up with TRBD1. Unmatched junction bases numbered 1, after V lost 1 base and J lost 6 bases. The CDR3 is 14 amino acids. Germline V CDR1 and CDR2: SGDLS, YYNGEE. CDR3 coding DNA: TGTGCCAGCAGCGTAAGACAGGGGGCCGGGGAGCTGTTTTTT. As protein: CASSVRQGAGELFF.

This clone was counted a single time. The chain joins TRBV7-9 to TRBJ1-6; no reliable D call. CDR1 is SEHNR and CDR2 is FQNEAQ in the germline V gene (reference sequence). Trimming cost V 1 base and J 9 bases, with 4 bases left between them. The CDR3 sequence is 12 residues long. The CDR3 DNA reads TGTGCCAGCAGCTTAGAACTTTCACCCCTCCACTTT. It translates to CASSLELSPLHF.

The rearrangement links TRBV6-2 or TRBV6-3 to TRBJ1-1, with unresolved D. Between the trimmed V and J ends, which lost 0 bases and 0 bases, there was a span of 11 bases. The CDR3 runs 16 residues. Germline V CDR1 and CDR2: MNHEY, SVGEGT. The chain's CDR3 is CASSYSNSNLNTEAFF. CDR3 bases: TGTGCCAGCAGTTACTCGAATTCTAACCTGAACACTGAAGCTTTCTTT.

The sample holds one count of this clone. V usage is TRBV2 and J usage is TRBJ1-5; D is possibly TRBD1 (6 bases). Trimming cost V 7 bases and J 3 bases, with 16 bases left between them. This CDR3 has 15 amino acids. Germline loops: CDR1 SNHLY, CDR2 FYNNEI. The CDR3: CASNNPDRYNQPQHF. DNA of the CDR3: TGTGCCAGCAATAACCCGGACAGATACAATCAGCCCCAGCATTTT.

V gene TRBV7-2 combines with J gene TRBJ2-7; no clear D. Germline V CDR1 and CDR2: SGHTA, FQGNSA. This CDR3 has 13 residues. V lost 5 bases to trimming and J lost 3 bases, with 11 bases between them. Here the CDR3 reads CASSARGGYEQYF. The CDR3, as DNA: TGTGCCAGCAGCGCCCGCGGCGGCTACGAGCAGTACTTC.

The chain joins TRBV5-1 to TRBJ2-1; 9 bases line up with TRBD2. With V trimmed by 0 bases and J by 5 bases, 12 bases remained unmatched. The CDR3 runs 18 residues. Germline V gene lookup returns CDR1 SGHRS and CDR2 YFSETQ. The CDR3 is CASSLAVAGAPGDNEQFF. The CDR3 DNA is TGCGCCAGCAGCTTGGCAGTAGCGGGAGCCCCGGGCGACAATGAGCAGTTCTTC.

The chain couples TRBV6-2 or TRBV6-3 to TRBJ1-5, with unresolved D. The CDR3 consists of 14 residues. Trimming removed 0 bases at V and 4 bases at J, with 7 bases between. CDR1 and CDR2 from the germline V gene are MNHEY and SVGEGT. The CDR3 DNA reads TGTGCCAGCAGTTACTCGGCAGAGAATCAGCCCCAGCATTTT. Translation gives CASSYSAENQPQHF.

This chain uses TRBV28 with TRBJ1-2; D not certain. V was shortened by 4 bases and J by 8 bases, with 17 bases between the two germline ends. Per the germline V gene, CDR1 is MDHEN and CDR2 is SYDVKM. This CDR3 contains 14 residues. CDR3 amino acids: CASSSPGSPTGYTF. In nucleotides, the CDR3 is TGTGCCAGCAGTTCACCCGGGTCCCCCACCGGCTACACCTTC.

The V call is TRBV11-3, the J call TRBJ2-1; TRBD2 aligns across 8 bases. This CDR3 has 16 amino acids. The V and J ends lost 3 bases and 6 bases, in that order; junction bases with no gene match: 10. Looked up from germline, CDR1 is SGHNT and CDR2 is YENEEA. The chain's CDR3 is CASSFQSGSKGNEQFF. The DNA for the CDR3 is TGTGCCAGCAGCTTTCAGAGCGGGAGTAAGGGCAATGAGCAGTTCTTC.

This chain links TRBV2 with TRBJ1-2; 9 nucleotides align to TRBD1. This CDR3 region has 15 residues. V lost 6 bases, J lost 5 bases, and 10 bases stayed unmatched. The germline gives CDR1 SNHLY, CDR2 FYNNEI. In DNA form, the CDR3 reads TGTGCCAGCAGAGAGCCGGGACAGGGCGGATATGGCTACACCTTC. This encodes CASREPGQGGYGYTF. Full variable domain (remainder filled in from reference TRBV2 and TRBJ1-2): EPEVTQTPSHQVTQMGQEVILRCVPISNHLYFYWYRQILGQKVEFLVSFYNNEISEKSEIFDDQFSVERPDGSNFTLKIRSTKLEDSAMYFCASREPGQGGYGYTFGSGTRLTVV.

The chain recombines TRBV6-5 with TRBJ2-1; D is possibly TRBD2 (6 bases). This CDR3 spans 14 amino acids. Germline V gene data show CDR1 as MNHEY and CDR2 as SVGAGI. V gave up 5 bases and J gave up 9 bases, with 17 bases separating them. The CDR3 is CASSPGLSPGEQFF. DNA of the CDR3: TGTGCCAGCAGTCCGGGACTTTCCCCGGGTGAGCAGTTCTTC.

Worth noting for this clone: The identical CDR3 is also encoded by other nucleotide sequences in the sample. This chain connects TRBV10-2 to TRBJ1-2; maybe TRBD1 (5 bases). The V end was cut by 8 bases, the J end by 8 bases, with 18 bases between. Germline assignment: CDR1 WSHSY and CDR2 SAAADI. The length of the CDR3 is 13 residues. The CDR3 region has the DNA TGCGCCAGCTCCGAGGGCAGGGTCGGAGGCTACACCTTC. Translated, it gives CASSEGRVGGYTF.

The rearrangement joins TRBV27 to TRBJ2-2, with 7 bases aligning to TRBD2. This CDR3 contains 15 residues. V shed 5 bases, J shed 5 bases, and the junction held 8 bases outside the gene matches. Germline CDR1 and CDR2: MNHEY and SMNVEV (reference sequence). In DNA form, the CDR3 reads TGTGCCAGCAGTCCCGGTGGAGCGGGAACCGGGGAGCTGTTTTTT. It encodes CASSPGGAGTGELFF.